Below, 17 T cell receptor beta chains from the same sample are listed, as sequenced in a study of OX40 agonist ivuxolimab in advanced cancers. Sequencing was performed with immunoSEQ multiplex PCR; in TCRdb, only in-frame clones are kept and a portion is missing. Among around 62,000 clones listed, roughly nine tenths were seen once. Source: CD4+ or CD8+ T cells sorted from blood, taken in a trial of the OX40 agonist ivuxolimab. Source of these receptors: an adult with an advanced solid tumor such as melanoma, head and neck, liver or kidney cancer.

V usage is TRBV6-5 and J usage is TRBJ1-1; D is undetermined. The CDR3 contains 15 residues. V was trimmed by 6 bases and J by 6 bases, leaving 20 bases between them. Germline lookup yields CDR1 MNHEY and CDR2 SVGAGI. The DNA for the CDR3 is TGTGCCAGCAGCAAAGTCTGGACTGGCGAGGCTGAAGCTTTCTTT. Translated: CASSKVWTGEAEAFF.

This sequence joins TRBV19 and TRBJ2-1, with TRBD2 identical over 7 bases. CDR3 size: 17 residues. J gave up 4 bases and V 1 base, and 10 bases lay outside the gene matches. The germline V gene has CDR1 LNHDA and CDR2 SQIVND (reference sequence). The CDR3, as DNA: TGTGCCAGTAGTATAGTGTCCACGAGCGGGATGTACAATGAGCAGTTCTTC. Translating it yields CASSIVSTSGMYNEQFF.

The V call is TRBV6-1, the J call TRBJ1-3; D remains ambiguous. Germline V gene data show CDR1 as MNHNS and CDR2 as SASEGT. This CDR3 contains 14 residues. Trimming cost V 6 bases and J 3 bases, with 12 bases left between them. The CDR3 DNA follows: TGTGCCAGCAGATCTGAAGGTTTTGGAAACACCATATATTTT. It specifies CASRSEGFGNTIYF.

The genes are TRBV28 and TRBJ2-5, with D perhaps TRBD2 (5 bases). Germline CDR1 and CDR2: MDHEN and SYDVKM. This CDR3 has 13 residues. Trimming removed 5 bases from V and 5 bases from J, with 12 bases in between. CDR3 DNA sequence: TGTGCCAGCAGTCCACTATTAGCGGAGACCCAGTACTTC. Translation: CASSPLLAETQYF.

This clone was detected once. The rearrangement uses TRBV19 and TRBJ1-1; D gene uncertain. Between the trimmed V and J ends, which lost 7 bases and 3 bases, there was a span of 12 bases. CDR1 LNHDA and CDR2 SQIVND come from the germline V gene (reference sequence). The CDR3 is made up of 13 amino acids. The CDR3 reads CASTFMRDTEAFF. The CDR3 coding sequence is TGTGCCAGTACTTTTATGCGGGACACTGAAGCTTTCTTT. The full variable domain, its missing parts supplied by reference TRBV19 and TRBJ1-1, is DGGITQSPKYLFRKEGQNVTLSCEQNLNHDAMYWYRQDPGQGLRLIYYSQIVNDFQKGDIAEGYSVSREKKESFPLTVTSAQKNPTAFYLCASTFMRDTEAFFGQGTRLTVV.

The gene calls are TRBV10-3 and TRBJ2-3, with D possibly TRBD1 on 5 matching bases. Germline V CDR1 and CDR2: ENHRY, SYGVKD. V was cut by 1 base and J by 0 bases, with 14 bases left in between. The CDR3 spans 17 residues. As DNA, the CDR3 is TGTGCCATCAGTGAGTGCCAGGGCCCCCCTAGCACAGATACGCAGTATTTT. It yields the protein CAISECQGPPSTDTQYF.

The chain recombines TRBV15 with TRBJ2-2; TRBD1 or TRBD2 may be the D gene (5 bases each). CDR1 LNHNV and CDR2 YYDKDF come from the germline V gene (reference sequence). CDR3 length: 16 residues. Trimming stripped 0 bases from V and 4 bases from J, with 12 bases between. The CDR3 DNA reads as TGTGCCACCAGCAGAGAAGTAGGGACCGGCACCGGGGAGCTGTTTTTT. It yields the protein CATSREVGTGTGELFF. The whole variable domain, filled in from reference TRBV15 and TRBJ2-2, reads DAMVIQNPRYQVTQFGKPVTLSCSQTLNHNVMYWYQQKSSQAPKLLFHYYDKDFNNEADTPDNFQSRRPNTSFCFLDIRSPGLGDTAMYLCATSREVGTGTGELFFGEGSRLTVL.

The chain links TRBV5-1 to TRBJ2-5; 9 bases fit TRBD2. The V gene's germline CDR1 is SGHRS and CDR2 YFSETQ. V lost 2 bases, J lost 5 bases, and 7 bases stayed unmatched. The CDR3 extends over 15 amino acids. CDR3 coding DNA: TGCGCCAGCAGCTTCACTAGCGGGTGGAGGGAGACCCAGTACTTC. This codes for CASSFTSGWRETQYF.

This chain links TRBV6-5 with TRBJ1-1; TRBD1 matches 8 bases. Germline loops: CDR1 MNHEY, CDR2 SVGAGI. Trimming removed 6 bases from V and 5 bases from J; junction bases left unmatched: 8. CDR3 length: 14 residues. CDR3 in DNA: TGTGCCAGCAGGAATCAGGGGGCTGGGACTGAAGCTTTCTTT. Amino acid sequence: CASRNQGAGTEAFF.

CDR3 residues: CASTLGGGYEQYF. CDR3 bases: TGTGCCAGCACTCTTGGGGGGGGATACGAGCAGTACTTC. The rearrangement links TRBV6-1 to TRBJ2-7, with 7 bases lining up with TRBD2. This CDR3 has 13 residues. The V gene's germline CDR1 is MNHNS and CDR2 SASEGT. V lost 7 bases and J lost 4; bases outside the gene matches: 7.

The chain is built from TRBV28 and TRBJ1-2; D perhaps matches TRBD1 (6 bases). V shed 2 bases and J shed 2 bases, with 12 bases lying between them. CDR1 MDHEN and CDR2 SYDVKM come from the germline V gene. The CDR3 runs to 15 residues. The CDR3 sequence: CASSLPDRYNYGYTF. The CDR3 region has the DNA TGTGCCAGCAGTTTACCAGACAGGTACAACTATGGCTACACCTTC.

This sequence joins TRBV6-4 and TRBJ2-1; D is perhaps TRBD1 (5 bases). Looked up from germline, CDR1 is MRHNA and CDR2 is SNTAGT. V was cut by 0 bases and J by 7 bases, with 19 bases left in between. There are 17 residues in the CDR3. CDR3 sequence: CASSDSQGVKGLNEQFF. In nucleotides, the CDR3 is TGTGCCAGCAGTGACTCCCAGGGTGTGAAGGGTCTGAATGAGCAGTTCTTC.

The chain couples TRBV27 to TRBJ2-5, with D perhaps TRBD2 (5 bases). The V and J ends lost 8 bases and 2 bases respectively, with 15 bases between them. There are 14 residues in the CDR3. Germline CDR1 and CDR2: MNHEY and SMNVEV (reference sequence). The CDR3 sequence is CASARSGMQETQYF. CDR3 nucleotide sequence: TGTGCCAGCGCTAGGTCCGGGATGCAAGAGACCCAGTACTTC.

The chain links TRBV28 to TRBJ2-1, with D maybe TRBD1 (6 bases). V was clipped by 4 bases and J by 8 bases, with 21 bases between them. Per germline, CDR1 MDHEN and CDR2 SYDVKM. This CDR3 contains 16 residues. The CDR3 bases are TGTGCCAGCAGTTCATATGGGGACACACGACGGGATGAGCAGTTCTTC. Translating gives CASSSYGDTRRDEQFF.

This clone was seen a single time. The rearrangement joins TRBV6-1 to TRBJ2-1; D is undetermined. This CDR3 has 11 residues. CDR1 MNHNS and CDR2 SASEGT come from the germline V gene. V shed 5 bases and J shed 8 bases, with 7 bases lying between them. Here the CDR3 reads CASSSGYEQFF. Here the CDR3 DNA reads TGTGCCAGCAGTAGTGGGTATGAGCAGTTCTTC.

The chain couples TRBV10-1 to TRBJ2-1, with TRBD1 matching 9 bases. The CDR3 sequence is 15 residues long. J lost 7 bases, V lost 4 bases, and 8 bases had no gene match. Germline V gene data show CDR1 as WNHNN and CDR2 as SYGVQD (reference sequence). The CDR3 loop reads CASSAAGTGMNEQFF. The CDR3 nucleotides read TGCGCCAGCAGTGCCGCCGGGACAGGGATGAATGAGCAGTTCTTC.

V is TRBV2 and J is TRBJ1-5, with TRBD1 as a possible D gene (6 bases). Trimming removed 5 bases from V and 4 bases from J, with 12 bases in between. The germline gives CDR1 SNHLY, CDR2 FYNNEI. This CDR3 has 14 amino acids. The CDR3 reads CASSTGQFNQPQHF. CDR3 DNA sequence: TGTGCCAGCAGTACCGGACAGTTTAATCAGCCCCAGCATTTT.